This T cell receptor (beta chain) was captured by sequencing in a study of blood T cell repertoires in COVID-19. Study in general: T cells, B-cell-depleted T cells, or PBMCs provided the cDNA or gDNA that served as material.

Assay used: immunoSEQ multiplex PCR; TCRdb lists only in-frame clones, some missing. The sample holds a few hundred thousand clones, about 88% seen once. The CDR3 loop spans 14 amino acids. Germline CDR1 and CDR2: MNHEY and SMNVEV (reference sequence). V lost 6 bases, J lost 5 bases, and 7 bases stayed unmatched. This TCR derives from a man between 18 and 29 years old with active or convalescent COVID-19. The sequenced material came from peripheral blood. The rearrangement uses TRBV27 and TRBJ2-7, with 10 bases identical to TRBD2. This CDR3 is CASRLSGRQNEQYF. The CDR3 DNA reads TGTGCCAGCAGACTTAGCGGGAGGCAAAACGAGCAGTACTTC.